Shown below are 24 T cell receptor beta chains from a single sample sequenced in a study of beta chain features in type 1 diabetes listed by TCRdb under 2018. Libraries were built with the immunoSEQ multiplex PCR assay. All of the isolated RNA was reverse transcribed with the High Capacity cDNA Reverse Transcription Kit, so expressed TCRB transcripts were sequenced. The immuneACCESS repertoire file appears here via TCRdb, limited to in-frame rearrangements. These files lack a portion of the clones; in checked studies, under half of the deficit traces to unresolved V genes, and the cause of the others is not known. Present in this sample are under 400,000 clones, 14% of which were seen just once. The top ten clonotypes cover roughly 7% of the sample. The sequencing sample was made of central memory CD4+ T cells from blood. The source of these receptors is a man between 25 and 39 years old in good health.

CDR3 sequence (DNA): TGTGCCAGCAGCCCGCAGGGCGGTGATGAAAAACTGTTTTTT. Translated, it gives CASSPQGGDEKLFF. V usage is TRBV6-5 and J usage is TRBJ1-4; maybe TRBD1 (5 bases). The CDR3 spans 14 residues. Trimming stripped 6 bases from V and 6 bases from J, with 14 bases between. Looked up from germline, CDR1 is MNHEY and CDR2 is SVGAGI.

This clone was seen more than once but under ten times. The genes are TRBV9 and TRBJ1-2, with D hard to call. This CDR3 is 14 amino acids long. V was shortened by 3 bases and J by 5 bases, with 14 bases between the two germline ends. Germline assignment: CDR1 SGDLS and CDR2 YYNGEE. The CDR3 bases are TGTGCCAGCAGCGCCCGGAGAGAAGGGTATGGCTACACCTTC. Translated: CASSARREGYGYTF.

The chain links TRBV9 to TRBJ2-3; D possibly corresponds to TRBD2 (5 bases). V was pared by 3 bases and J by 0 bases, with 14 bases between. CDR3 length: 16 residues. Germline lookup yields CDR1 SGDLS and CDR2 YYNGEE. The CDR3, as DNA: TGTGCCAGCAGCGCCTTGTCAGCGGCTAGCACAGATACGCAGTATTTT. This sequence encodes CASSALSAASTDTQYF. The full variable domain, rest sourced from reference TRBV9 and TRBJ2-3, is DSGVTQTPKHLITATGQRVTLRCSPRSGDLSVYWYQQSLDQGLQFLIQYYNGEERAKGNILERFSAQQFPDLHSELNLSSLELGDSALYFCASSALSAASTDTQYFGPGTRLTVL.

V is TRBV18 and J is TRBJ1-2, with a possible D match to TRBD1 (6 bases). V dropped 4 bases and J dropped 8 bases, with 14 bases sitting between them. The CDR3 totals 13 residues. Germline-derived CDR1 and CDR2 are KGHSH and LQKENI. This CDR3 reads CASSQQGRSGYTF. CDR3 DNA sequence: TGTGCCAGCTCACAACAGGGAAGGAGCGGCTACACCTTC.

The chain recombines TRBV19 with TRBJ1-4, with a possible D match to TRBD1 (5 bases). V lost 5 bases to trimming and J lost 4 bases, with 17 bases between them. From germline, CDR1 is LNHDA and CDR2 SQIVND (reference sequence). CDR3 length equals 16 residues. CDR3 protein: CASSARPGGRNEKLFF. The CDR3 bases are TGTGCCAGTAGTGCCCGCCCGGGGGGACGTAATGAAAAACTGTTTTTT.

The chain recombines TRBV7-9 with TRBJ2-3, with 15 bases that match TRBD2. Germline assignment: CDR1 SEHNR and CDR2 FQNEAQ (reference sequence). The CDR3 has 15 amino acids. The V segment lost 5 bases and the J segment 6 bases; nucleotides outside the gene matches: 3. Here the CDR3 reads CASSRTSGRADTQYF. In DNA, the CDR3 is TGTGCCAGCAGCCGGACTAGCGGGAGGGCTGATACGCAGTATTTT.

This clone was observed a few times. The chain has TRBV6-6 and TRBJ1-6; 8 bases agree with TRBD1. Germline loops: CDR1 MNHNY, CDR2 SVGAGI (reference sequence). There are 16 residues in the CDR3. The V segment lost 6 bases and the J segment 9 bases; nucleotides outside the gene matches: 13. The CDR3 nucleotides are TGTGCCAGCAGCTCAACACTCGGACAGGGCAGTTCACCCCTCCACTTT. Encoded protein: CASSSTLGQGSSPLHF.

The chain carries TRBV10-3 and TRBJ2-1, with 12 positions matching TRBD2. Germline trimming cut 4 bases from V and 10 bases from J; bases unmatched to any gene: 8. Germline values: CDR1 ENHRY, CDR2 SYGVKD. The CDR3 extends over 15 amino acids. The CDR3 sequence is CAISVSSGRAGEQFF. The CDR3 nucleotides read TGTGCCATCAGTGTGTCTAGCGGGAGGGCAGGAGAGCAGTTCTTC.

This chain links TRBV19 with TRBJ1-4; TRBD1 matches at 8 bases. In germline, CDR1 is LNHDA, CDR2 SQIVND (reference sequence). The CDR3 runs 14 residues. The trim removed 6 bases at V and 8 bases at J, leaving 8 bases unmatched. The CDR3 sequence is CASRDRDRKEKLFF. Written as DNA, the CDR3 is TGTGCCAGTAGGGACCGGGACAGGAAAGAAAAACTGTTTTTT.

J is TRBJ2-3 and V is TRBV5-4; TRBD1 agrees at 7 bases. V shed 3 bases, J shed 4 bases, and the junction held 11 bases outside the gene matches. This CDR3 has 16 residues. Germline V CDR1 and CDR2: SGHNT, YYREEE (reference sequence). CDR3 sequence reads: CASSSNTGEPADTQYF. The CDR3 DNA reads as TGTGCCAGCAGCTCCAATACAGGGGAGCCCGCAGATACGCAGTATTTT. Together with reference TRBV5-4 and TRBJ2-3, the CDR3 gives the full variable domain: ETGVTQSPTHLIKTRGQQVTLRCSSQSGHNTVSWYQQALGQGPQFIFQYYREEENGRGNFPPRFSGLQFPNYSSELNVNALELDDSALYLCASSSNTGEPADTQYFGPGTRLTVL.

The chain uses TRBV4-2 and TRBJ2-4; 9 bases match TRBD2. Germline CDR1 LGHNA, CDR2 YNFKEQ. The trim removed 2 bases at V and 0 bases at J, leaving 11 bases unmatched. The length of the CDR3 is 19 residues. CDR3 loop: CASSQTVAGEMIAKNIQYF. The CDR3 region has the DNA TGTGCCAGCAGCCAAACGGTAGCGGGAGAGATGATAGCCAAAAACATTCAGTACTTC.

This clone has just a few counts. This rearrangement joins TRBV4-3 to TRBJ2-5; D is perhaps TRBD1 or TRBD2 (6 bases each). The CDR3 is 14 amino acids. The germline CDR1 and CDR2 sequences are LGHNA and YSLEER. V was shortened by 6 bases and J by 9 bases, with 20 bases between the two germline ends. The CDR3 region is CASSPGHRLGPQYF. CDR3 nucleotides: TGCGCCAGCAGTCCGGGACACCGACTAGGGCCCCAGTACTTC.

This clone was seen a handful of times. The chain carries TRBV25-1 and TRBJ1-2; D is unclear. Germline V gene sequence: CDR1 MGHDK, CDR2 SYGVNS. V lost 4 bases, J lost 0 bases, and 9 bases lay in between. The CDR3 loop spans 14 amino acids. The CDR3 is CASSALSANYGYTF. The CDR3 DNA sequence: TGTGCCAGCAGTGCTCTTTCAGCTAACTATGGCTACACCTTC.

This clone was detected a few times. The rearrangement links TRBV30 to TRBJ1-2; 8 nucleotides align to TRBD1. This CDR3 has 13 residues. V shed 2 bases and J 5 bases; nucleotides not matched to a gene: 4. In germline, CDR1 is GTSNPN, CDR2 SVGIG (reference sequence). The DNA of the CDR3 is TGTGCCTGGAGTACCGGGACAGGATATGGCTACACCTTC. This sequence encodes CAWSTGTGYGYTF. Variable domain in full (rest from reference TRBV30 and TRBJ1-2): SQTIHQWPATLVQPVGSPLSLECTVEGTSNPNLYWYRQAAGRGLQLLFYSVGIGQISSEVPQNLSASRPQDRQFILSSKKLLLSDSGFYLCAWSTGTGYGYTFGSGTRLTVV.

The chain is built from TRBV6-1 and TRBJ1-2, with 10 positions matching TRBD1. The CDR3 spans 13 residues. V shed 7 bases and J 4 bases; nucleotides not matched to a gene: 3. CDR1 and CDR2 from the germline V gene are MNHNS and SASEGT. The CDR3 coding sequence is TGTGCCAGCACCGGACAGGGGGGCTATGGCTACACCTTC. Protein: CASTGQGGYGYTF.

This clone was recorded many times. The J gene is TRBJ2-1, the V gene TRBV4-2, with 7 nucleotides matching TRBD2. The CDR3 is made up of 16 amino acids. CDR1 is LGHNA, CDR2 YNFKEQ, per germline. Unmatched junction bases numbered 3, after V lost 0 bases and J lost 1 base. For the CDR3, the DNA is TGTGCCAGCAGCCAAGATTTAGCGGGTTCCTACAATGAGCAGTTCTTC. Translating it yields CASSQDLAGSYNEQFF.

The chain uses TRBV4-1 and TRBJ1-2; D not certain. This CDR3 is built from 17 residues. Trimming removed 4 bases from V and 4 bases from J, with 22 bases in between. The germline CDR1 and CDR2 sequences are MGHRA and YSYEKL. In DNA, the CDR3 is TGCGCCAGCAGCCTTACCGCCCAGAACCGAAAGACCTATGGCTACACCTTC. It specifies CASSLTAQNRKTYGYTF.

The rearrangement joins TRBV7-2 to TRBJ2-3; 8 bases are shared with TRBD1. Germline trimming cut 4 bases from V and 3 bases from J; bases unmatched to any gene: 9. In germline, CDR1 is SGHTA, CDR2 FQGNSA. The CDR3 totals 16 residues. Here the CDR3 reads CASSSRTGRGTDTQYF. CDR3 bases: TGTGCCAGCAGCTCCCGGACAGGGCGTGGAACAGATACGCAGTATTTT.

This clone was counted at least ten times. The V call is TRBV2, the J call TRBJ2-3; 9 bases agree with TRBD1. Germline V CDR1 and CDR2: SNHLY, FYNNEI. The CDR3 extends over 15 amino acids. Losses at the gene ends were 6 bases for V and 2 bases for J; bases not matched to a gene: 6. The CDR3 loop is CASSGTGWITDTQYF. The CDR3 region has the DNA TGTGCCAGCAGCGGGACAGGGTGGATCACAGATACGCAGTATTTT.

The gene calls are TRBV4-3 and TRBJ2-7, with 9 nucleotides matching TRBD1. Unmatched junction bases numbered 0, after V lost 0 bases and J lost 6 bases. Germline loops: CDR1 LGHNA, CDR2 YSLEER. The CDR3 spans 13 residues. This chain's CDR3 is CASSQETGGEQYV. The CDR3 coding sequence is TGCGCCAGCAGCCAAGAGACAGGGGGCGAGCAGTACGTC.

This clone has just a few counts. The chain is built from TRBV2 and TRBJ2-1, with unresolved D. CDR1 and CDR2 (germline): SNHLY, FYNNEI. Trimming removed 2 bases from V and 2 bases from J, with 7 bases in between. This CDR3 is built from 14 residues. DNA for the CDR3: TGTGCCAGCAGTGAAACCGCGCCCTACAATGAGCAGTTCTTC. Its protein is CASSETAPYNEQFF.

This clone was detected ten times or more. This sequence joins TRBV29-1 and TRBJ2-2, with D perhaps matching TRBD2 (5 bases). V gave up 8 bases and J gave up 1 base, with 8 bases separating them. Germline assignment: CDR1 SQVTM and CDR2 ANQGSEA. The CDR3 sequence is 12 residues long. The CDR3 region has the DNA TGCAGCTCACGGGAGAACACCGGGGAGCTGTTTTTT. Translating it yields CSSRENTGELFF.

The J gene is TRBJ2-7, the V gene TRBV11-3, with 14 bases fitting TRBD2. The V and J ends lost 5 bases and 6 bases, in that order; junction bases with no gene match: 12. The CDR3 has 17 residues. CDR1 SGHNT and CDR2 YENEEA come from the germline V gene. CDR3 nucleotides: TGTGCCAGCAGCCGCCATACCGGGACTAGCGGGAGCTCCGAGCAGTACGTC. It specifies CASSRHTGTSGSSEQYV.

The CDR3 sequence is CASSPGTGTYEQYF. CDR3 in DNA: TGCGCCAGCAGCCCCGGGACAGGGACCTACGAGCAGTACTTC. The chain couples TRBV5-1 to TRBJ2-7; TRBD1 aligns across 9 bases. With V trimmed by 4 bases and J by 2 bases, 4 bases remained unmatched. The germline CDR1 and CDR2 sequences are SGHRS and YFSETQ. This CDR3 comprises 14 residues. Complete variable domain (other parts from reference TRBV5-1 and TRBJ2-7): KAGVTQTPRYLIKTRGQQVTLSCSPISGHRSVSWYQQTPGQGLQFLFEYFSETQRNKGNFPGRFSGRQFSNSRSEMNVSTLELGDSALYLCASSPGTGTYEQYFGPGTRLTVT.